This T cell receptor beta chain was profiled in a study of PD-L1 blockade in urothelial cancer (dated by TCRdb to the late 2010s). For the study in its entirety: All patients started therapy around 2014 and received atezolizumab 1,200 mg intravenously every 3 weeks. Whole exome sequencing and RNA sequencing of pretreatment tumors were performed alongside TCR sequencing in the same patients. Durable clinical benefit was defined as progression-free survival longer than 6 months, and TCR features were also tested against progression-free and overall survival. Tumor samples yielded a median of approximately 1,400 T cells and 900 to 1,200 unique TCRs, with median clonality approximately 0.09 and T cell proportion about 0.099. Under 10 patients reached durable clinical benefit, while 15 to 20 patients did not. About 90% of the roughly 30 patients were males with bladder-origin urothelial cancer, and about 65% of the roughly 30 reported a prior smoking history. The study was an exploratory multi-omic analysis of somatic, immune and clinical correlates of response to PD-L1 blockade with atezolizumab in urothelial cancer. Patients had an ECOG performance status of 0 or 1 and had received between 0 and 3 prior chemotherapy regimens. Pretreatment tumor samples, along with matched peripheral blood serially collected before and after atezolizumab treatment, were subjected to TCR sequencing. Five patients were left out of tumor TCR analyses because tumors from two patients failed quality control and three patients had no tumor available. Pretreatment blood TCR-seq was available for twenty-nine patients, at least one posttreatment blood collection was obtained for some 24 patients, and tumor TCR-seq was available for some 24 patients. The research as a whole found: Small sample size (n of about 29) and many exploratory analyses mean the results are intended to be hypothesis-generating. The tumor samples were FFPE, were not collected immediately before treatment, and were limited to one sample per patient, so heterogeneity may have been missed. The proportion of tumor-infiltrating T lymphocytes was higher in patients with durable benefit (n ≈ 25, Mann-Whitney p = 0.047). At 3 weeks after the start of treatment, tumor-associated TCR clones in peripheral blood had expanded more in patients with durable benefit (n of about 21, p = 0.022).

The intended sense of this specimen's time point label: pretreatment tumor sample. A cohort of 25 to 35 patients with locally advanced or metastatic urothelial carcinoma, treated at Memorial Sloan Kettering on a trial protocol, was included. All tumor tissue used for sequencing was obtained prior to atezolizumab dosing. The Qiagen DNeasy Blood extraction kit was used to purify genomic DNA from total PBMCs and tumor samples. The CDR3 runs 15 residues from the cysteine to the phenylalanine. Only the CDR3 portion is preserved as DNA: 45 bases, with reading frame beginning at the first base. According to the germline V gene, CDR1 reads SGHNT and CDR2 reads YENEEA. V is cut by 3 bases and J by 2 bases, and the space between the germline ends is 8 bases. This clone showed up just a few times. Its antigen remains undetermined. No much larger clonotype is one base removed from it; base qualities were not supplied.

To estimate absolute template abundance from read counts, synthetic TCR analog templates were spiked into each PCR. In FFPE tumors, housekeeping genes were amplified and quantified to estimate usable DNA and calculate T cell fraction. TCRbeta CDR3 regions were amplified from genomic DNA with bias-controlled V and J gene primers using the immunoSEQ assay. Sequencing of rearranged TCRbeta segments was done at approximately 20X coverage. From the authors' description of their analysis: Sequencing errors were corrected by clustering and CDR3s were annotated against IMGT to assign V, D and J genes. Downstream analyses used only productive TCRbeta rearrangements and left out out-of-frame or stop-codon sequences. Clonality was computed as one minus Shannon entropy normalized by the log of the number of unique productive sequences. Fisher's exact test with Benjamini-Hochberg correction, at a threshold of adjusted p below 0.01, was used to find clones that differed between time points or between blood and tumor. As stored in TCRdb, this immuneACCESS dataset retains in-frame rearrangements with V and J assigned. A fraction of the clones does not appear; measured against another copy, unresolved V genes explain less than half of the discrepancy, and the remainder lacks a known reason. From that table come the V and J calls and clone size; the DNA was used to work out D and trimming. This sample is represented by about 35,000 clones; roughly a third of them were singletons. The ten largest clones capture 8.5% to 10% of the sample.

The chain was built from TRBV11-3 and TRBJ2-6; TRBD1 might be the D gene, on 5 matching bases. The clonotype originates from a man aged 55 to 70 with urothelial cancer. Sequencing was performed on tumor tissue, taken before atezolizumab (anti-PD-L1) treatment. CDR3 loop: CASSLKGTGANVLTF. The nucleotide sequence reads TGTGCCAGCAGCTTGAAGGGGACTGGGGCCAACGTCCTGACTTTC.